The present T cell receptor beta chain was sequenced within a study of cytomegalovirus exposure and HLA in healthy donors. Study results and caveats: Sequencing depth roughly uniform across donors was assumed in presence/absence analyses. Analysis performed later found roughly 17,000 TCR beta sequences associated with HLA alleles at 0.05 false discovery rate. Later analysis indicated greater clonal expansion among HLA-associated TCR beta chains than among equally common other chains.

To note about this clone: Its antigen is not identified.

Between the trimmed V and J ends, which lost 2 bases and 7 bases, there was a span of 12 bases. This CDR3 is built from 14 residues. CDR1 GTSNPN and CDR2 SVGIG come from the germline V gene (reference sequence). Each of the donors was a healthy bone marrow donor. The PCR ran on 60 Vbeta and 13 Jbeta primers. Sequencing used immunoSEQ multiplex PCR; TCRdb keeps in-frame clones, though not all of them. The sample has about 160,000 clones, 70% to 80% seen once. This TCR was recovered from a man aged 35 to 55 in good health and CMV-seronegative. The sequencing sample was made of PBMCs. The rearrangement joins TRBV30 to TRBJ1-6; D is unresolved. The CDR3 loop is CAWSQARGNSPLHF. In DNA form, the CDR3 reads TGTGCCTGGAGTCAGGCCCGAGGGAATTCACCCCTCCACTTT.